Shown below are 18 T cell receptor beta chains from a single sample sequenced in a study of T cells after yellow fever vaccination. MiXCR, run by TCRdb on the 5' RACE reads, gives a single entry per CDR3 protein. The data contain about 75,000 distinct CDR3 sequences, about 7.7% of them seen just once; the ten biggest clones take up approximately 29%. The sequenced sample was CD8+ T cells sorted from PBMCs, obtained 10 days after the first yellow fever vaccination. The receptor source for this set is a young man who received the YFV17D yellow fever vaccine.

Many counts were recorded for this clonotype. The CDR3 DNA reads TGTGCCAGCAGCAAAGGTCCCGGGGAGCTGTTTTTT. Translation: CASSKGPGELFF. The V call is TRBV21-1, the J call TRBJ2-2. TRBV21-1 is recorded as a pseudogene. The CDR3 sequence is 12 residues long.

This clonotype was seen a handful of times. This sequence joins TRBV4-2 and TRBJ1-6; 7 bases line up with TRBD1. The CDR3 has 16 residues. CDR1 is LGHNA, CDR2 YNFKEQ, per germline. Losses at the gene ends were 3 bases for V and 6 bases for J; bases not matched to a gene: 8. Written as DNA, the CDR3 is TGTGCCAGCAGCCAGGCCCTGACAGGGATTAATTCACCCCTCCACTTT. The encoded protein is CASSQALTGINSPLHF.

This clonotype came up many times. For the CDR3, the DNA is TGTGCCAGCCAGAGGGACGACAGTGGCTCCTACGAGCAGTACTTC. As protein: CASQRDDSGSYEQYF. J is TRBJ2-7 and V is TRBV19; D assignment may be TRBD1 or TRBD2 (5 bases each). Trimming stripped 9 bases from V and 0 bases from J, with 18 bases between. CDR1 LNHDA and CDR2 SQIVND come from the germline V gene (reference sequence). The CDR3 is made up of 15 amino acids.

This clonotype appeared many times. The rearrangement links TRBV20-1 to TRBJ2-3; perhaps TRBD2 as D (6 bases). The length of the CDR3 is 18 residues. V lost 5 bases and J lost 2, with 26 bases in between. Germline V gene lookup returns CDR1 DFQATT and CDR2 SNEGSKA (reference sequence). The CDR3 nucleotides read TGCAGTGCTTGGGGAACGGGACGGCGGGGATATCCCACAGATACGCAGTATTTT. This encodes CSAWGTGRRGYPTDTQYF.

This clonotype has ten or more counts. The chain links TRBV4-3 to TRBJ1-2; D gene unclear. V gave up 0 bases and J gave up 1 base, with 9 bases separating them. CDR1 LGHNA and CDR2 YSLEER come from the germline V gene. The CDR3 runs 15 residues. The CDR3 reads CASSQDPGDNYGYTF. The CDR3 DNA sequence: TGCGCCAGCAGCCAAGACCCGGGAGATAACTATGGCTACACCTTC.

The chain combines TRBV6-2 or TRBV6-3 with TRBJ2-5; 10 nucleotides align to TRBD2. Germline trimming cut 5 bases from V and 0 bases from J; bases unmatched to any gene: 3. CDR1 is MNHEY, CDR2 SVGEGT, per germline. The CDR3 totals 15 residues. The CDR3 spells CASSTSGEYQETQYF. The CDR3 region has the DNA TGTGCCAGCAGTACTAGCGGGGAGTACCAAGAGACCCAGTACTTC.

This clonotype was recorded many times. V is TRBV4-1 and J is TRBJ1-1; D may be TRBD1 (6 bases). Deletions cut 1 base from V and 2 bases from J, with 11 bases between. Germline lookup yields CDR1 MGHRA and CDR2 YSYEKL. CDR3 size: 15 residues. The CDR3 loop is CASSQAQGGNTEAFF. The CDR3 DNA follows: TGCGCCAGCAGCCAAGCACAGGGTGGAAACACTGAAGCTTTCTTT.

A remark on this clonotype: The germline gene is not matched at one end of the junction; a read error may be the cause. The chain carries TRBV16 and TRBJ1-6; D is uncertain. Germline assignment: CDR1 KGHSY and CDR2 FQNENV. The CDR3 length is 13 residues. In DNA form, the CDR3 reads TGTGCCAGCAGCCAATCTGGGAAGTCACCCCTGCACTTT. It specifies CASSQSGKSPLHF.

The chain recombines TRBV11-2 with TRBJ2-7; 11 nucleotides agree with TRBD2. The length of the CDR3 is 16 residues. Per germline, CDR1 SGHAT and CDR2 FQNNGV. V gave up 0 bases and J gave up 2 bases; unmatched junction bases: 3. Here the CDR3 reads CASSLEGLAVTYEQYF. The CDR3 DNA follows: TGTGCCAGCAGCTTAGAGGGACTAGCGGTGACCTACGAGCAGTACTTC.

J is TRBJ2-2 and V is TRBV3-1; tentative D call: TRBD2 (6 bases). This CDR3 spans 16 amino acids. V lost 0 bases, J lost 4 bases, and 12 bases lay in between. Looked up from germline, CDR1 is LGHDT and CDR2 is YNNKEL (reference sequence). DNA of the CDR3: TGTGCCAGCAGCCAAGATCGACTAGTGGTCACCGGGGAGCTGTTTTTT. Its translation: CASSQDRLVVTGELFF.

This clonotype was counted at least ten times. The chain employs TRBV10-3 and TRBJ1-6; 10 bases fit TRBD1. CDR3 length equals 18 residues. From germline, CDR1 is ENHRY and CDR2 SYGVKD. V lost 6 bases, J lost 9 bases, and 17 bases stayed unmatched. Here the CDR3 DNA reads TGTGCCATCAGAAGGGACAGGGGCGACCCTCAGGACGGTTCACCCCTCCACTTT. It yields the protein CAIRRDRGDPQDGSPLHF.

Ten or more counts support this clonotype. The chain is built from TRBV29-1 and TRBJ2-7; D is uncertain. This CDR3 has 13 residues. Trimming took off 5 bases at V and 4 bases at J, with 15 bases between the two ends. CDR1 and CDR2 (germline): SQVTM, ANQGSEA. CDR3 nucleotide sequence: TGCAGCGTTAGTATTCCCCTTTTGTACGAGCAGTACTTC. Translation gives CSVSIPLLYEQYF.

This chain links TRBV6-2 or TRBV6-3 with TRBJ2-7, with 7 positions matching TRBD1. The V segment lost 7 bases and the J segment 11 bases; nucleotides outside the gene matches: 8. The CDR3 is 11 residues long. Per the germline V gene, CDR1 is MNHEY and CDR2 is SVGEGT. CDR3 DNA: TGTGCCAGCATGAGTGGACAGGAGGAGTACTTC. This gives the protein CASMSGQEEYF.

This clonotype occurred many times. The V and J genes are TRBV12-3 or TRBV12-4 and TRBJ1-2; the match to TRBD1 covers 7 bases. V was pared by 4 bases and J by 0 bases, with 2 bases of the junction left unmatched. This CDR3 region has 14 residues. This CDR3 is CASSSGQSNYGYTF. For the CDR3, the DNA is TGTGCCAGCAGTTCGGGACAGTCTAACTATGGCTACACCTTC.

The chain carries TRBV4-1 and TRBJ1-6, with a possible D match to TRBD1 (5 bases). Germline V gives CDR1 MGHRA, CDR2 YSYEKL. The CDR3 is 15 amino acids. Trimming stripped 3 bases from V and 6 bases from J, with 12 bases between. CDR3 loop: CASSHPGAPNSPLHF. For the CDR3, the DNA is TGCGCCAGCAGCCATCCCGGGGCCCCTAATTCACCCCTCCACTTT.

This clonotype appeared many times. This CDR3 is CASSFYLGEGGELFF. The DNA for the CDR3 is TGTGCCAGCAGCTTCTACCTCGGAGAGGGCGGGGAGCTGTTTTTT. The chain couples TRBV5-5 to TRBJ2-2, with D possibly being TRBD2 (5 bases). Trimming cost V 2 bases and J 7 bases, with 15 bases left between them. The CDR3 sequence is 15 residues long. The germline CDR1 and CDR2 sequences are SGHKS and YYEKEE (reference sequence). Complete variable domain (other parts from reference TRBV5-5 and TRBJ2-2): DAGVTQSPTHLIKTRGQQVTLRCSPISGHKSVSWYQQVLGQGPQFIFQYYEKEERGRGNFPDRFSARQFPNYSSELNVNALLLGDSALYLCASSFYLGEGGELFFGEGSRLTVL.

This clonotype was recorded at least ten times. V and J are TRBV27 and TRBJ2-3; D is possibly TRBD2 (7 bases). CDR1 is MNHEY and CDR2 is SMNVEV in the germline V gene (reference sequence). V lost 4 bases and J 0 bases, leaving 17 bases between the germline ends. The CDR3 runs to 17 residues. CDR3 region: CASSSGRGGGSTDTQYF. The CDR3 DNA follows: TGTGCCAGCAGTTCTGGACGTGGGGGGGGCAGCACAGATACGCAGTATTTT.

The sample holds many counts of this clonotype. The gene calls are TRBV25-1 and TRBJ1-5; 9 bases align to TRBD1. Germline trimming cut 7 bases from V and 5 bases from J; bases unmatched to any gene: 6. The CDR3 covers 14 residues. Germline lookup yields CDR1 MGHDK and CDR2 SYGVNS. CDR3 region: CASNTGGEDQPQHF. The CDR3 nucleotides are TGTGCCAGCAACACAGGGGGCGAAGATCAGCCCCAGCATTTT.